These 29 T cell receptor beta chains were sequenced from one sample in a study of CD8+ T cells in alopecia areata (dated by TCRdb to between 2017 and 2018). Read against the paper, the sample's time point label means: baseline before oral tofacitinib. Lesional scalp punch biopsies and peripheral blood were obtained from alopecia areata patients. Library preparation was by the immunoSEQ multiplex PCR assay. RNA was extracted from all samples and reverse transcribed into cDNA as template for TCR sequencing. Drawn from immuneACCESS, this table holds only the in-frame rearrangements with V and J called that TCRdb kept. Clones are partly lost; checked studies trace under half to an unresolved V gene and leave the rest unexplained. This sample holds about 10,000 clones; approximately 59% were observed only once. Together, the top ten hold about 8.1% of the sample. The specimen was skin, collected at week 0. The source of these receptors is a human donor with alopecia areata.

As DNA, the CDR3 is TGCAGTGCTAGATATGATGAGCAGTTCTTC. It translates to CSARYDEQFF. This chain joins TRBV20-1 and TRBJ2-1; D remains ambiguous. The CDR3 extends over 10 amino acids. CDR1 and CDR2 from the germline V gene are DFQATT and SNEGSKA (reference sequence). V was pared by 2 bases and J by 8 bases, with 4 bases between.

This chain joins TRBV6-1 and TRBJ1-5; D uncertain. Trimming took off 8 bases at V and 2 bases at J, with 16 bases between the two ends. The germline CDR1 and CDR2 sequences are MNHNS and SASEGT. The CDR3 runs to 15 residues. The CDR3 loop is CASCGSYVGNQPQHF. In DNA form, the CDR3 reads TGTGCCAGCTGCGGGTCTTATGTTGGCAATCAGCCCCAGCATTTT.

This chain joins TRBV2 and TRBJ2-7, with 10 bases lining up with TRBD1. Germline V lookup: CDR1 SNHLY, CDR2 FYNNEI. J gave up 4 bases and V 9 bases, and 6 bases lay outside the gene matches. This CDR3 has 13 amino acids. This CDR3 reads CASGGQGTYEQYF. In DNA, the CDR3 is TGTGCCAGTGGGGGACAGGGGACTTACGAGCAGTACTTC.

This CDR3 is CASSYGTSGNNEQFF. In DNA, the CDR3 is TGCGCCAGCAGCTACGGGACTAGCGGTAACAATGAGCAGTTCTTC. The genes are TRBV5-1 and TRBJ2-1, with 11 positions matching TRBD2. Germline CDR1 SGHRS, CDR2 YFSETQ. CDR3 length equals 15 residues. V lost 3 bases, J lost 5 bases, and 4 bases stayed unmatched. The full variable domain, with the rest looked up from reference TRBV5-1 and TRBJ2-1, is KAGVTQTPRYLIKTRGQQVTLSCSPISGHRSVSWYQQTPGQGLQFLFEYFSETQRNKGNFPGRFSGRQFSNSRSEMNVSTLELGDSALYLCASSYGTSGNNEQFFGPGTRLTVL.

This clone is large within its sample. J is TRBJ2-7 and V is TRBV19; 8 bases line up with TRBD1. J lost 3 bases, V lost 4 bases, and 5 bases had no gene match. The germline V gene encodes CDR1 LNHDA and CDR2 SQIVND (reference sequence). The CDR3 runs to 14 residues. CDR3 DNA: TGTGCCAGTAGTAACAGGGGGAACCTCTACGAGCAGTACTTC. This gives the protein CASSNRGNLYEQYF. Based on the CDR3 plus reference TRBV19 and TRBJ2-7, the full variable domain is DGGITQSPKYLFRKEGQNVTLSCEQNLNHDAMYWYRQDPGQGLRLIYYSQIVNDFQKGDIAEGYSVSREKKESFPLTVTSAQKNPTAFYLCASSNRGNLYEQYFGPGTRLTVT.

The rearrangement joins TRBV6-6 to TRBJ2-2; D gene ambiguous. Trimming shortened V by 7 bases and J by 1 base, and 7 bases separated the two germline ends. Germline assignment: CDR1 MNHNY and CDR2 SVGAGI (reference sequence). CDR3 size: 13 residues. The CDR3 here is CASKLRNTGELFF. The CDR3 nucleotides read TGTGCCAGCAAACTCAGGAACACCGGGGAGCTGTTTTTT.

A few counts support this clone. The chain uses TRBV7-3 and TRBJ2-1, with D hard to call. V was cut by 4 bases and J by 4 bases, with 11 bases left in between. The CDR3 covers 14 residues. The germline gives CDR1 SGHTA, CDR2 FQGTGA. This CDR3 is CASSSVGVYNEQFF. The CDR3 bases are TGTGCCAGCAGCTCCGTTGGGGTTTACAATGAGCAGTTCTTC.

In its sample, this clone was seen once. The CDR3 coding sequence is TGCGCCAGCAGTGAGTATGGGAACTCCTACGAGCAGTACTTC. Protein: CASSEYGNSYEQYF. The chain recombines TRBV10-2 with TRBJ2-7; D ambiguous. The CDR3 runs 14 residues. Per the germline V gene, CDR1 is WSHSY and CDR2 is SAAADI. V was clipped by 1 base and J by 0 bases, with 7 bases between them.

The chain couples TRBV7-2 to TRBJ2-5; the match to TRBD2 covers 7 bases. Germline V gives CDR1 SGHTA, CDR2 FQGNSA. The CDR3 runs to 15 residues. The V segment lost 1 base and the J segment 5 bases; nucleotides outside the gene matches: 7. The chain's CDR3 is CASSLGSGDRETQYF. In DNA form, the CDR3 reads TGTGCCAGCAGCTTAGGAAGCGGGGATAGGGAGACCCAGTACTTC.

The chain recombines TRBV2 with TRBJ1-1; TRBD1 matches at 9 bases. Germline-derived CDR1 and CDR2 are SNHLY and FYNNEI. The length of the CDR3 is 15 residues. V shed 7 bases and J 3 bases; nucleotides not matched to a gene: 9. The CDR3 loop reads CASTKLTGGYTEAFF. Written as DNA, the CDR3 is TGTGCCAGCACCAAACTTACAGGGGGCTACACTGAAGCTTTCTTT.

The chain is built from TRBV25-1 and TRBJ2-7, with D unresolved. Germline assignment: CDR1 MGHDK and CDR2 SYGVNS. This CDR3 contains 13 residues. Deletions cut 1 base from V and 2 bases from J, with 6 bases between. CDR3 sequence: CASSEFGTYEQYF. CDR3 bases: TGTGCCAGCAGTGAATTCGGTACCTACGAGCAGTACTTC.

The chain carries TRBV5-8 and TRBJ2-2; 10 nucleotides match TRBD2. The CDR3 has 16 residues. The V gene's germline CDR1 is SGHTS and CDR2 YDEGEE. The trim removed 4 bases at V and 0 bases at J, leaving 3 bases unmatched. The chain's CDR3 is CASSGGTSANTGELFF. Written as DNA, the CDR3 is TGTGCCAGCAGCGGAGGGACTAGCGCGAACACCGGGGAGCTGTTTTTT.

This sequence joins TRBV18 and TRBJ1-5, with TRBD1 as a possible D gene (6 bases). This CDR3 has 15 amino acids. The V end was cut by 4 bases, the J end by 5 bases, with 15 bases between. CDR1 is KGHSH, CDR2 LQKENI, per germline. CDR3 bases: TGTGCCAGCTCACTAGGACAGTGGTATGATCAGCCCCAGCATTTT. Translating gives CASSLGQWYDQPQHF.

This clone was seen a handful of times. The rearrangement uses TRBV6-1 and TRBJ1-1, with 7 bases aligning to TRBD1. CDR1 and CDR2 (germline): MNHNS, SASEGT. CDR3 length: 14 amino acids. V shed 2 bases and J 6 bases; nucleotides not matched to a gene: 6. The CDR3 is CASSEFQTGSEAFF. The DNA for the CDR3 is TGTGCCAGCAGTGAATTTCAGACAGGGTCTGAAGCTTTCTTT.

The table lists this clone with a count of one. The chain recombines TRBV6-5 with TRBJ2-1, with TRBD2 identical over 14 bases. Germline lookup yields CDR1 MNHEY and CDR2 SVGAGI. The CDR3 totals 15 residues. V lost 5 bases and J lost 10; bases outside the gene matches: 7. CDR3: CASSHGTSGSKEQFF. For the CDR3, the DNA is TGTGCCAGCAGTCATGGGACTAGCGGGAGCAAAGAGCAGTTCTTC.

The rearrangement uses TRBV7-3 and TRBJ2-1; D not resolved. This CDR3 contains 16 residues. CDR1 is SGHTA and CDR2 is FQGTGA in the germline V gene. V lost 5 bases, J lost 3 bases, and 17 bases lay in between. The CDR3 coding sequence is TGTGCCAGCAGCCCAGTAAGGAGTCTGAACTACAATGAGCAGTTCTTC. This encodes CASSPVRSLNYNEQFF.

The chain is built from TRBV2 and TRBJ2-7; either TRBD1 or TRBD2 may fit D (5 bases each). CDR3 length: 12 amino acids. The V end was cut by 4 bases, the J end by 12 bases, with 16 bases between. The germline CDR1 and CDR2 sequences are SNHLY and FYNNEI. The CDR3 bases are TGTGCCAGCAGTGTCGGGGCGCCCGGGCGGTACTTC. Protein product: CASSVGAPGRYF.

This chain uses TRBV5-4 with TRBJ1-4, with a possible D match to TRBD1 (6 bases). V was shortened by 4 bases and J by 8 bases, with 12 bases between the two germline ends. Germline V gene data show CDR1 as SGHNT and CDR2 as YYREEE (reference sequence). The CDR3 has 13 amino acids. CDR3 sequence (DNA): TGTGCCAGCAGCCGCCTACAGGGAGAAAAACTGTTTTTT. As protein: CASSRLQGEKLFF.

In its sample, this clone is medium-sized. Other DNA sequences of this sample code for an identical CDR3. The gene calls are TRBV5-6 and TRBJ2-7, with a possible D match to TRBD1 (6 bases). Germline CDR1 is SGHDT and CDR2 is YYEEEE. This CDR3 is 13 amino acids long. The ends were cut back, 5 bases at V and 1 base at J, with 10 bases in the middle. CDR3 sequence (DNA): TGTGCCAGCAGTCCCACAGGGTCCTACGAGCAGTACTTC. Translating it yields CASSPTGSYEQYF.

V usage is TRBV29-1 and J usage is TRBJ1-2; no firm D call. The V and J ends lost 6 bases and 6 bases respectively, with 20 bases between them. There are 14 residues in the CDR3. Germline CDR1 reads SQVTM; CDR2 reads ANQGSEA. CDR3 amino acids: CSVLGWRAGDGYTF. CDR3 bases: TGCAGCGTCCTAGGGTGGAGAGCCGGAGATGGCTACACCTTC. Full variable domain (remainder filled in from reference TRBV29-1 and TRBJ1-2): SAVISQKPSRDICQRGTSLTIQCQVDSQVTMMFWYRQQPGQSLTLIATANQGSEATYESGFVIDKFPISRPNLTFSTLTVSNMSPEDSSIYLCSVLGWRAGDGYTFGSGTRLTVV.

The genes are TRBV4-1 and TRBJ2-2, with 10 bases identical to TRBD1. Germline CDR1 and CDR2: MGHRA and YSYEKL. The J segment lost 5 bases and the V segment lost 3 bases, leaving 12 bases of the junction unmatched. CDR3 length: 18 residues. The CDR3, as DNA: TGCGCCAGCAGCCAGAGGACAGGGGGGATTGTTAGGACCGGGGAGCTGTTTTTT. Protein: CASSQRTGGIVRTGELFF.

CDR3 bases: TGCGCCAGCAGCCAGCCATTACAGGGGACTAACTATGGCTACACCTTC. Protein: CASSQPLQGTNYGYTF. The V call is TRBV4-1, the J call TRBJ1-2; 7 bases match TRBD1. With 3 bases clipped from V and 0 bases from J, the junction kept 7 bases outside the gene matches. This CDR3 spans 16 amino acids. Germline CDR1 is MGHRA and CDR2 is YSYEKL.

Remarks on this clone: In the same sample, other DNA sequences code for this CDR3. This sequence joins TRBV4-2 and TRBJ2-1, with unresolved D. CDR1 is LGHNA and CDR2 is YNFKEQ in the germline V gene. The CDR3 runs 16 residues. Between the trimmed V and J ends, which lost 4 bases and 8 bases, there was a span of 21 bases. The CDR3 DNA reads as TGTGCCAGCAGCCGACGACAAGGCACGGGTGACGATGAGCAGTTCTTC. It is translated as CASSRRQGTGDDEQFF.

Comments on this clone: The germline gene is not matched at one end of the junction; a read error may be the cause. This sample includes further DNA sequences coding for the same CDR3. The rearrangement joins TRBV6-5 to TRBJ1-1; possibly TRBD1 for D (6 bases). The CDR3 is 14 amino acids. Germline assignment: CDR1 MNHEY and CDR2 SVGAGI. CDR3 sequence (DNA): TGTGCCAGCACCTACGCGACAGGCTTCACTGAAGCTTTCTTC. Translated: CASTYATGFTEAFF.

The rearrangement joins TRBV14 to TRBJ2-3, with TRBD1 matching 7 bases. This CDR3 region has 16 residues. The junction had 7 bases not matched to a gene; V was cut back by 2 bases and J by 2 bases. From germline, CDR1 is SGHDN and CDR2 FVKESK. The CDR3 DNA follows: TGTGCCAGCAGCCAATTCCTAGGGACAGCCACAGATACGCAGTATTTT. Its translation: CASSQFLGTATDTQYF.

The V call is TRBV11-2, the J call TRBJ1-1; 7 bases align to TRBD1. Germline trimming cut 4 bases from V and 0 bases from J; bases unmatched to any gene: 8. The CDR3 has 16 residues. Germline V gene sequence: CDR1 SGHAT, CDR2 FQNNGV. The CDR3 loop reads CASSSALQGLNTEAFF. The CDR3 DNA reads as TGTGCCAGCAGCTCAGCTCTACAGGGGTTGAACACTGAAGCTTTCTTT. The full variable domain, its missing parts supplied by reference TRBV11-2 and TRBJ1-1, is EAGVAQSPRYKIIEKRQSVAFWCNPISGHATLYWYQQILGQGPKLLIQFQNNGVVDDSQLPKDRFSAERLKGVDSTLKIQPAKLEDSAVYLCASSSALQGLNTEAFFGQGTRLTVV.

The chain employs TRBV15 and TRBJ2-5, with D perhaps being TRBD1 or TRBD2 (5 bases each). This CDR3 region has 14 residues. The germline CDR1 and CDR2 sequences are LNHNV and YYDKDF (reference sequence). V lost 5 bases, J lost 5 bases, and 15 bases lay in between. DNA for the CDR3: TGTGCCACCAGCCCGGGCGGGCCAGGGGAGACCCAGTACTTC. As protein: CATSPGGPGETQYF.

This clone has only a few counts. The chain has TRBV2 and TRBJ2-7; TRBD2 matches 7 bases. V was pared by 0 bases and J by 4 bases, with 6 bases of the junction left unmatched. CDR1 and CDR2 (germline): SNHLY, FYNNEI. The CDR3 is made up of 15 amino acids. This chain's CDR3 is CASSEASGGRYEQYF. CDR3 nucleotides: TGTGCCAGCAGTGAAGCATCCGGGGGGAGGTACGAGCAGTACTTC.

The table lists this clone with a few counts. This rearrangement joins TRBV19 to TRBJ2-7; 8 nucleotides line up with TRBD2. V was clipped by 3 bases and J by 0 bases; unmatched bases: 10. Looked up from germline, CDR1 is LNHDA and CDR2 is SQIVND (reference sequence). This CDR3 comprises 17 residues. The CDR3, as DNA: TGTGCCAGTAGTATCGATTTCGCCGGGACTAGCTCCTACGAGCAGTACTTC. Residues: CASSIDFAGTSSYEQYF.